This T cell receptor beta chain is from a study of blood T cells in healthy people across ages. Next came a second PCR, run for about 6 to 12 cycles, which used a sample-barcoded 5' primer along with a J-beta primer mix. In TCRdb, the 5' RACE reads were re-called with MiXCR into one record per CDR3 protein. The data contain some 1.5 million distinct CDR3 sequences, about 30% of them singletons. The CDR3 is 14 residues long. Per the germline V gene, CDR1 is SEHNR and CDR2 is FQNEAQ (reference sequence). V was pared by 1 base and J by 10 bases, with 14 bases between. The chain recombines TRBV7-9 with TRBJ2-1; D not resolved. The clonotype comes from a woman in her thirties in good health. The sample was blood. The CDR3 nucleotides read TGTGCCAGCAGCTTAGACATGAATTCCTACGAGCAGTTCTTC. Translated: CASSLDMNSYEQFF.